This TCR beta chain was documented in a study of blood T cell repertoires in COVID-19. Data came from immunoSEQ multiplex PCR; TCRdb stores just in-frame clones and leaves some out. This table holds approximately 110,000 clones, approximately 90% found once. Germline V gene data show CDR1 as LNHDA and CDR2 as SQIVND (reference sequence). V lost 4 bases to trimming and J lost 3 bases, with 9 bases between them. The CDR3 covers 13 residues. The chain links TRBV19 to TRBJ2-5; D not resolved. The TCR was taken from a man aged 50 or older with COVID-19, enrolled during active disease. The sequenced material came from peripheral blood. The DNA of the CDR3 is TGTGCCAGTAGTACCGCACGGGAAGAGACCCAGTACTTC. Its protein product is CASSTAREETQYF.